The following is a TCR beta chain sequence with its context. Its target is not known. Clones were read by immunoSEQ multiplex PCR, and TCRdb kept only the in-frame ones, dropping some. The top ten hold 0.9% to 1.2% of the sample, which has about 130,000 clones, 93% seen once. The sample belongs to a study of OX40 agonist ivuxolimab in advanced cancers. Turning to the study itself: Dose-escalation subjects each had hepatocellular carcinoma, melanoma, renal cell or head and neck cancer.

Germline V CDR1 and CDR2: MNHEY, SVGAGI. This CDR3 is 16 amino acids long. With V trimmed by 2 bases and J by 10 bases, 7 bases remained unmatched. Study-level results: Relative to CD4+, CD8+ T cells held more expanded clones on average.

This sample comprised CD4+ or CD8+ T cells sorted from blood, obtained in a trial of the OX40 agonist ivuxolimab. The TCR comes from an adult with an advanced solid tumor such as melanoma, head and neck, liver or kidney cancer. The chain recombines TRBV6-5 with TRBJ2-1; 14 bases align to TRBD2. The CDR3 DNA sequence: TGTGCCAGCAGTTACCCGACTAGCGGGGGGGCGCGGGAGCAGTTCTTC. It specifies CASSYPTSGGAREQFF.